The 21 T cell receptor beta chains below were found in one sample sequenced in a study of blood T cells in healthy people across ages. PCR was performed a second time for 7 to 11 cycles using a sample-barcoded 5' primer and a J-beta primer mix. Using its own MiXCR run on the 5' RACE reads, TCRdb lists one record per CDR3 protein. The data hold about 800,000 distinct CDR3 sequences, with 55% to 75% observed a single time. Material: blood. The receptors were gathered from a young man in good health.

With regard to this clonotype: A junction end diverges from the germline sequence, so it may reflect a read error. This chain connects TRBV28 to TRBJ2-3; the D gene is possibly TRBD2 (6 bases). The CDR3 has 14 residues. CDR1 and CDR2 (germline): MDHEN, SYDVKM. The CDR3 is CASRLSSVTDTQYF. The CDR3 bases are TGTGCCAGCAGGTTATCTAGCGTTACAGATACGCAGTATTTT.

The V and J genes are TRBV11-2 and TRBJ2-1; 7 nucleotides line up with TRBD1. V shed 3 bases and J 6 bases; nucleotides not matched to a gene: 11. Looked up from germline, CDR1 is SGHAT and CDR2 is FQNNGV. The CDR3 is 16 amino acids. CDR3 bases: TGTGCCAGCAGCTTTCTCCGAGGACAGGTAGGCAATGAGCAGTTCTTC. Residues: CASSFLRGQVGNEQFF. Supplemented by reference TRBV11-2 and TRBJ2-1, the full variable domain reads EAGVAQSPRYKIIEKRQSVAFWCNPISGHATLYWYQQILGQGPKLLIQFQNNGVVDDSQLPKDRFSAERLKGVDSTLKIQPAKLEDSAVYLCASSFLRGQVGNEQFFGPGTRLTVL.

This clonotype was seen only a few times. V usage is TRBV13 and J usage is TRBJ2-1; D is uncertain. The germline CDR1 and CDR2 sequences are PRHDT and FYEKMQ (reference sequence). Trimming shortened V by 0 bases and J by 5 bases, and 8 bases separated the two germline ends. The CDR3 extends over 14 amino acids. This chain's CDR3 is CASSLGVGHNEQFF. Written as DNA, the CDR3 is TGTGCCAGCAGCTTAGGGGTAGGACACAATGAGCAGTTCTTC.

This chain uses TRBV15 with TRBJ2-3; D is unclear. From germline, CDR1 is LNHNV and CDR2 YYDKDF (reference sequence). V lost 1 base and J lost 5, with 10 bases in between. The CDR3 spans 14 residues. The CDR3 protein is CATSRVERGDTQYF. The DNA for the CDR3 is TGTGCCACCAGCAGAGTTGAGCGAGGAGATACGCAGTATTTT.

The chain combines TRBV4-3 with TRBJ1-1; tentatively, D is TRBD1 (6 bases). The CDR3 is 12 residues long. V shed 0 bases and J shed 9 bases, with 8 bases lying between them. The V gene's germline CDR1 is LGHNA and CDR2 YSLEER. The CDR3 nucleotides read TGCGCCAGCAGCCAAGATTGGGGGCAAGCTTTCTTT. Protein: CASSQDWGQAFF.

The chain recombines TRBV12-3 or TRBV12-4 with TRBJ2-3; TRBD2 aligns across 8 bases. The CDR3 length is 16 residues. J lost 1 base, V lost 4 bases, and 7 bases had no gene match. As DNA, the CDR3 is TGTGCCAGCAGTTACCCCCAAGCGGGGGGCACAGATACGCAGTATTTT. As protein: CASSYPQAGGTDTQYF.

V is TRBV7-3 and J is TRBJ2-1, with D possibly being TRBD1 (5 bases). The J call is in doubt because the DNA end fits TRBJ2-7 better. Germline V lookup: CDR1 SGHTA, CDR2 FQGTGA. CDR3 length: 16 residues. The CDR3: CASSLLAGPLGNEQYF. CDR3 sequence (DNA): TGTGCCAGCAGCTTATTGGCAGGGCCCCTTGGGAATGAGCAGTACTTC.

The chain recombines TRBV3-1 with TRBJ1-4; D unresolved. V lost 0 bases to trimming and J lost 10 bases, with 9 bases between them. CDR3 length equals 13 residues. CDR1 and CDR2 from the germline V gene are LGHDT and YNNKEL (reference sequence). The CDR3 here is CASSQDSGGKLFF. The CDR3 coding sequence is TGTGCCAGCAGCCAAGATTCAGGCGGAAAACTGTTTTTT.

The chain uses TRBV11-1 and TRBJ2-5; D gene unclear. The CDR3 runs 14 residues. Trimming stripped 1 base from V and 3 bases from J, with 9 bases between. Germline values: CDR1 SGHAT, CDR2 FQDESV (reference sequence). The CDR3 coding sequence is TGTGCCAGCAGCTTAGGATTCGAAAAAGAGACCCAGTACTTC. Translating gives CASSLGFEKETQYF.

The chain uses TRBV29-1 and TRBJ2-7; no clear D. The V gene lost 6 bases and the J gene lost 2 bases, with 11 bases spanning the gap. This CDR3 has 12 amino acids. Per germline, CDR1 SQVTM and CDR2 ANQGSEA. The CDR3 protein is CSVQITPYEQYF. In DNA form, the CDR3 reads TGCAGCGTACAAATAACCCCCTACGAGCAGTACTTC.

This clonotype has more than one count but fewer than ten. The V and J genes are TRBV4-2 and TRBJ2-7, with D perhaps TRBD1 (6 bases). Trimming removed 5 bases at V and 0 bases at J, with 11 bases between. CDR3 length equals 14 residues. Germline-derived CDR1 and CDR2 are LGHNA and YNFKEQ. In nucleotides, the CDR3 is TGTGCCAGCAGCGACGACAGGCACTCCTACGAGCAGTACTTC. Translating it yields CASSDDRHSYEQYF.

The chain joins TRBV29-1 to TRBJ2-7; either TRBD1 or TRBD2 may supply D (6 bases each). CDR1 SQVTM and CDR2 ANQGSEA come from the germline V gene. This CDR3 has 15 amino acids. V dropped 6 bases and J dropped 6 bases, with 24 bases sitting between them. CDR3: CSVQPGGQGSLEQYF. The CDR3 nucleotides are TGCAGCGTCCAGCCTGGGGGGCAGGGGAGTCTCGAGCAGTACTTC.

This clonotype was counted only a few times. This chain joins TRBV3-1 and TRBJ1-2; D not resolved. The V gene's germline CDR1 is LGHDT and CDR2 YNNKEL (reference sequence). The CDR3 runs to 14 residues. Deletions cut 0 bases from V and 8 bases from J, with 13 bases between. The CDR3 DNA reads as TGTGCCAGCAGCCAAGATCAGGCCTTCGAGGGCTACACCTTC. Translating gives CASSQDQAFEGYTF.

V gene TRBV6-1 combines with J gene TRBJ2-7; 13 nucleotides agree with TRBD2. CDR1 is MNHNS and CDR2 is SASEGT in the germline V gene. The J segment lost 7 bases and the V segment lost 6 bases, leaving 21 bases of the junction unmatched. The CDR3 runs to 19 residues. The CDR3 nucleotides read TGTGCCAGCAGACCTACCGGGACAGACGGACTAGCGGGAGCCGGGGAGCAGTACTTC. Translating gives CASRPTGTDGLAGAGEQYF.

This rearrangement joins TRBV20-1 to TRBJ2-7, with 8 bases fitting TRBD1. There are 14 residues in the CDR3. J lost 5 bases, V lost 6 bases, and 12 bases had no gene match. Germline lookup yields CDR1 DFQATT and CDR2 SNEGSKA (reference sequence). CDR3 nucleotides: TGCAGTGCCGATCCAGGGGGCTCGTCTGACGAGCAGTACTTC. Amino acids: CSADPGGSSDEQYF.

The chain joins TRBV28 to TRBJ2-3; 15 bases align to TRBD2. This CDR3 is built from 18 residues. The germline V gene encodes CDR1 MDHEN and CDR2 SYDVKM. V shed 0 bases and J 0 bases; nucleotides not matched to a gene: 1. The CDR3 region has the DNA TGTGCCAGCAGTTTATGGGGACTAGCGGGAGGAAGCACAGATACGCAGTATTTT. Its translation: CASSLWGLAGGSTDTQYF.

The V gene is TRBV10-3, the J gene TRBJ2-7; D could derive from TRBD1 or TRBD2 (5 bases each). CDR3 length equals 13 residues. Germline CDR1 is ENHRY and CDR2 is SYGVKD. The V gene lost 7 bases and the J gene lost 2 bases, with 12 bases spanning the gap. The CDR3 sequence is CAIKRDETYEQYF. The CDR3 region has the DNA TGTGCCATCAAACGGGACGAGACCTACGAGCAGTACTTC.

This clonotype was counted a single time. The genes are TRBV5-1 and TRBJ2-5, with D hard to call. Trimming removed 0 bases at V and 11 bases at J, with 14 bases between. Germline V lookup: CDR1 SGHRS, CDR2 YFSETQ. The CDR3 loop spans 13 amino acids. Here the CDR3 reads CASSLDARYGQYF. The CDR3 region has the DNA TGCGCCAGCAGCTTGGACGCGCGATACGGGCAGTACTTC.

The chain has TRBV30 and TRBJ2-7; possibly TRBD2 for D (6 bases). Trimming stripped 4 bases from V and 5 bases from J, with 15 bases between. This CDR3 is built from 13 residues. CDR1 is GTSNPN and CDR2 is SVGIG in the germline V gene (reference sequence). The CDR3 region has the DNA TGTGCCTGGATCCGGGGAGGAATTGACGAGCAGTACTTC. Residues: CAWIRGGIDEQYF. Supplemented by reference TRBV30 and TRBJ2-7, the full variable domain reads SQTIHQWPATLVQPVGSPLSLECTVEGTSNPNLYWYRQAAGRGLQLLFYSVGIGQISSEVPQNLSASRPQDRQFILSSKKLLLSDSGFYLCAWIRGGIDEQYFGPGTRLTVT.

This clonotype was seen more than once but under ten times. The chain joins TRBV10-3 to TRBJ2-5, with a tentative D call TRBD2 (5 bases). Germline assignment: CDR1 ENHRY and CDR2 SYGVKD. Trimming cost V 7 bases and J 7 bases, with 13 bases left between them. This CDR3 contains 12 residues. The CDR3 loop reads CAITSPTGTQYF. For the CDR3, the DNA is TGTGCCATCACTAGCCCTACTGGGACCCAGTACTTC.

This chain connects TRBV4-3 to TRBJ2-2; 9 bases map to TRBD2. The germline gives CDR1 LGHNA, CDR2 YSLEER. This CDR3 spans 15 amino acids. V was clipped by 4 bases and J by 5 bases; unmatched bases: 5. The CDR3 DNA reads TGCGCCAGCAGCCGCGATAGCGGGGGAACCGGGGAGCTGTTTTTT. Translated, it gives CASSRDSGGTGELFF.